This T cell receptor (beta chain) is from a study of blood T cells in healthy people across ages (dated by TCRdb to the mid-2010s). At the level of the whole study: In model experiments, template switching captured roughly one uniquely barcoded TCR beta cDNA molecule for every two T cells. The donors were split into four age groups: young (average about 15 years), middle-aged (more than 35), aged (62) and long-lived (over 75). The study analyzed two additional independent replicas of 1 million unique cDNA reads from the same blood draw for two donors, one aged 18 to 30 and one aged 80 or older. To avoid experimental bias, donors of different ages were spread randomly across the sequencing lanes. Using deep sequencing normalized with unique cDNA molecular identifiers, the study measured how TCR beta repertoire diversity changes with age. The paper's findings and limits, for the study overall: Conclusive comparison of naive and antigen-experienced compartments was prevented by the profiling of bulk unsorted PBMCs. Observed TCR beta diversity correlated strongly with the percentage of naive T cells measured by flow cytometry. Estimates of total diversity based on one million sequenced T cells were considered lower bounds and underestimates. The long-lived group showed more naive CD4+ T cells, fewer expanded clones and increased TCR diversity than the aged group, suggesting age selection. Donor CMV infection status was unknown, potentially confounding age-related changes in expanded clonotypes. Observed TCR beta diversity per million T cells fell roughly linearly with age, and a significant reduction was already apparent by age around 40.

Based on the germline V gene, the CDR1 and CDR2 sequences are MGHRA and YSYEKL. From its cysteine to its phenylalanine, the CDR3 spans 18 amino acids. The retained sequence is limited to the CDR3, 54 bases, with the frame set at the first base. Systemically healthy Caucasian individuals from Russia, some 36 in total and aged 6 to 90 years, were included as donors. Around 10 milliliters of peripheral blood were drawn from each donor into EDTA-treated Vacutainer tubes. Ficoll-Paque density-gradient centrifugation was used to isolate PBMCs, with at least 6.5 million per sample. Total RNA was extracted from PBMCs with Trizol reagent, with at least 5.5 micrograms obtained per sample. The percentages of naive CD45RAhigh/CD27high T cells were determined by flow cytometry on a PBMC aliquot from every donor. A word on this clonotype: Its antigen is currently not known. The input lacks base qualities; no much larger clone sits a single base away.

The receptor library was made with 5' RACE. Instrument on record: Illumina HiSeq 2500. A second PCR of about 6 to 11 cycles was performed with a sample-barcoded 5' primer and a J-beta primer mix. A template-switch 5' adaptor carrying 12 random nucleotides introduced a unique molecular identifier onto each TCR beta cDNA molecule. At least 3 million CDR3-containing paired-end reads were obtained from each sample. All of the RNA was converted into first-strand cDNA using the Mint cDNA synthesis kit, with a TRBC-specific oligonucleotide serving as the primer. Following uracil-DNA glycosylase treatment, a first 18-cycle PCR with universal primers M1SS and BC2_uni_R was performed on all cDNA. Under the source paper's analysis protocol: Each sample was normalized by randomly selecting 1 million high-quality reads, each carrying a distinct molecular identifier. Instead of being binned into consensus sequences, reads that shared molecular identifiers were thrown out. CDR3 identification, clonotype clustering and error correction used MiTCR with a Q25 quality threshold and the strictest error-elimination algorithm. Lower-bound total TCR beta diversity was estimated with a nonparametric unseen species model using Euler transformation. TCRdb reran the public reads through fastp at Q25 and MiXCR, keeping productive beta chains. Entries are consolidated by CDR3 protein sequence, retaining the most common genes and DNA. The V and J calls shown here were made by TCRdb, not taken from the authors' results. The sample table records about 650,000 distinct CDR3 sequences; over 40% of these occur just once. Jointly, the top ten make up approximately 15% of the sample.

Recombination joined TRBV4-1 with TRBJ2-5, and 13 junctional nucleotides match TRBD2. Judging by the DNA end, TRBJ2-7 fits better; the J call may be wrong. This receptor was taken from a woman older than 75 in good health. Input material: blood. The CDR3 is CASSQETSGRTLLYEQYF. The nucleotide sequence is TGCGCCAGCAGCCAGGAGACTAGCGGGAGGACCCTACTATACGAGCAGTACTTC.